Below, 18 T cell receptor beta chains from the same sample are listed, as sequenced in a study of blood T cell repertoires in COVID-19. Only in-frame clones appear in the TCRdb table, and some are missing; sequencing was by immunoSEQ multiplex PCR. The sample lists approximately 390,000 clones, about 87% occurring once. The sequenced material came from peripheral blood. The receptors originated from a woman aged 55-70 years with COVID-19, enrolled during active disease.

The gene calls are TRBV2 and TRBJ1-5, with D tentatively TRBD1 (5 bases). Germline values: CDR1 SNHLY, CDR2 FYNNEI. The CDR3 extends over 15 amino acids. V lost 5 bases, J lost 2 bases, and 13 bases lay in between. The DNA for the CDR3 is TGTGCCAGCAGTCGGGACTCCGGGGGCAATCAGCCCCAGCATTTT. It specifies CASSRDSGGNQPQHF.

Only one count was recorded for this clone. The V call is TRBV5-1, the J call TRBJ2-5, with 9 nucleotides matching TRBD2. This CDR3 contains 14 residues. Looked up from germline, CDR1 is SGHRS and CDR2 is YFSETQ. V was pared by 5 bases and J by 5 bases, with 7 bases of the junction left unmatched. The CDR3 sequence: CASSGVAGAETQYF. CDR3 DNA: TGCGCCAGCAGTGGGGTAGCGGGGGCGGAGACCCAGTACTTC.

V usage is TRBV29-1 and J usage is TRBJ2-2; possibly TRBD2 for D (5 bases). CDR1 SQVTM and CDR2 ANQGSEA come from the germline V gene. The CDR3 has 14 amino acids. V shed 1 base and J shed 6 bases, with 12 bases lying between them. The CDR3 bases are TGCAGCGTTGAAGGGTTCGGGCGGGCCGGGGAGCTGTTTTTT. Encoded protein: CSVEGFGRAGELFF.

The CDR3 DNA sequence: TGTGCCAGCAGCTTAGCTGGGACTAGCACAGATACGCAGTATTTT. Its translation is CASSLAGTSTDTQYF. The rearrangement links TRBV7-2 to TRBJ2-3, with TRBD2 as a possible D gene (6 bases). V lost 0 bases, J lost 0 bases, and 7 bases lay in between. The CDR3 has 15 residues. Germline V gives CDR1 SGHTA, CDR2 FQGNSA.

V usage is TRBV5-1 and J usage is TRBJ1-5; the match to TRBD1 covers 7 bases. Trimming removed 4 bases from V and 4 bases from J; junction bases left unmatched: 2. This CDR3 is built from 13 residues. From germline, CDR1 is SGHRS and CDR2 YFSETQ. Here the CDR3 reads CASSTGENQPQHF. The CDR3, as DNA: TGCGCCAGCAGCACAGGGGAGAATCAGCCCCAGCATTTT.

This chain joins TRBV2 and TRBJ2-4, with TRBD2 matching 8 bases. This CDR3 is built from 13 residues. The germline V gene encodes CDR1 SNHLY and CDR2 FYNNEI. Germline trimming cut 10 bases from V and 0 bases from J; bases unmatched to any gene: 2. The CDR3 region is CATGGEAKNIQYF. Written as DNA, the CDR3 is TGTGCCACGGGGGGGGAAGCCAAAAACATTCAGTACTTC.

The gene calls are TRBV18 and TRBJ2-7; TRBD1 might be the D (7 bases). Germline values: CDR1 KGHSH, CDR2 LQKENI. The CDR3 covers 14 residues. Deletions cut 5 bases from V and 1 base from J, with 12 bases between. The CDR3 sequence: CASSSTGRSYEQYF. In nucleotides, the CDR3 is TGTGCCAGCTCATCGACAGGGAGGTCCTACGAGCAGTACTTC.

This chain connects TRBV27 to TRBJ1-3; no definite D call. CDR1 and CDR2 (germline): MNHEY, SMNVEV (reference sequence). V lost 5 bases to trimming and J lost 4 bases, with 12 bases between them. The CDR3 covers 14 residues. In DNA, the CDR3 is TGTGCCAGCAGTCCCCGCGTTCCAGGAAACACCATATATTTT. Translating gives CASSPRVPGNTIYF.

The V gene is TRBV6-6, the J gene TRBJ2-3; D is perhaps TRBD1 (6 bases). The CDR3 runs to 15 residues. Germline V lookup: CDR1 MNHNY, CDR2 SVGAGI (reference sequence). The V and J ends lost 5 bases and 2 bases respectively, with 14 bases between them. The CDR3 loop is CASSGQRQLTDTQYF. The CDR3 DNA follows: TGTGCCAGCAGTGGACAGCGACAGCTCACAGATACGCAGTATTTT.

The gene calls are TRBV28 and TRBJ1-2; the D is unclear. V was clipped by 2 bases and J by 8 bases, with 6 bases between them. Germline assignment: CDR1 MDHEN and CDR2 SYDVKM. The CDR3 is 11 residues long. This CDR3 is CASSLRVGYTF. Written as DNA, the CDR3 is TGTGCCAGCAGTTTACGCGTAGGCTACACCTTC.

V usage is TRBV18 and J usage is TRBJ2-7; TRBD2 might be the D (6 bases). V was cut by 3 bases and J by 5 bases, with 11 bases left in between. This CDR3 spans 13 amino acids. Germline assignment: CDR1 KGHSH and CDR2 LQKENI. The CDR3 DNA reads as TGTGCCAGCTCACCGGTGGGGGGAAACGAGCAGTACTTC. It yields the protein CASSPVGGNEQYF.

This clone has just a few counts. The CDR3 DNA is TGTGCCAGCAGTGGAACGGGCAGGGGAGCCTATGGCTACACCTTC. It specifies CASSGTGRGAYGYTF. V and J are TRBV2 and TRBJ1-2, with D maybe TRBD1 (6 bases). V was trimmed by 4 bases and J by 4 bases, leaving 16 bases between them. Germline CDR1 reads SNHLY; CDR2 reads FYNNEI. The CDR3 consists of 15 residues.

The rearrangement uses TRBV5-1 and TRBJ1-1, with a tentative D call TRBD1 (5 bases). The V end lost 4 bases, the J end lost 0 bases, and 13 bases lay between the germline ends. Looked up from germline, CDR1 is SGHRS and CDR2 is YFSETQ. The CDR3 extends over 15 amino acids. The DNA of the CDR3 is TGCGCCAGCAGCGGGGGGGTGCATATGAACACTGAAGCTTTCTTT. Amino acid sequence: CASSGGVHMNTEAFF.

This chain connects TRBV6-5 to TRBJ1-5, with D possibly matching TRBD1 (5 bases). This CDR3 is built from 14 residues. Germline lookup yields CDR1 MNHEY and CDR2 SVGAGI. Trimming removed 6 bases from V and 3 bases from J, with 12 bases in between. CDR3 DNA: TGTGCCAGCAGGCAGACAGCAGACAATCAGCCCCAGCATTTT. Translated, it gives CASRQTADNQPQHF.

CDR3 sequence reads: CASTLRPGGAFF. DNA for the CDR3: TGTGCCAGCACCCTCCGCCCAGGGGGAGCTTTCTTT. This chain joins TRBV28 and TRBJ1-1, with 7 bases fitting TRBD1. CDR3 length: 12 amino acids. Trimming took 7 bases from V and 10 from J; bases not matched to a gene: 9. Germline V gene data show CDR1 as MDHEN and CDR2 as SYDVKM.

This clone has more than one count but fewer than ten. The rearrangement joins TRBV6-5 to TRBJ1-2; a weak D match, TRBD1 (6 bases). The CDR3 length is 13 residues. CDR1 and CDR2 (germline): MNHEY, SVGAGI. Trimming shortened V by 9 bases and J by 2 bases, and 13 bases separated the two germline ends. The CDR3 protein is CASVGTQNYGYTF. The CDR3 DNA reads TGTGCCAGTGTTGGGACACAAAACTATGGCTACACCTTC.

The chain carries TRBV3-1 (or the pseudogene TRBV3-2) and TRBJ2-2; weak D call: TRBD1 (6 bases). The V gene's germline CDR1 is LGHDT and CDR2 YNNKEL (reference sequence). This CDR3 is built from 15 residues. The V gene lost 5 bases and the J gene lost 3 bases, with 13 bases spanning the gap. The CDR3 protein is CASSELGADTGELFF. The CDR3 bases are TGTGCCAGCAGCGAACTGGGGGCGGACACCGGGGAGCTGTTTTTT.

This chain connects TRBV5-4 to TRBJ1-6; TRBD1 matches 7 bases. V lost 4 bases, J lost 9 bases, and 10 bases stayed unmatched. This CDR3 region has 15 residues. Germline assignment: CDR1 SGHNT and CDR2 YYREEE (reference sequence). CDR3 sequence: CASSPSTGSPSPLHF. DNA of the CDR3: TGTGCCAGCAGCCCCTCGACAGGGAGCCCTTCACCCCTCCACTTT.